This T cell receptor (beta chain) originates from a study of PD-1 blockade in classical Hodgkin lymphoma. General study findings and limits: Complete responders had baseline diversity similar to newly diagnosed patients. Exclusion removed patients who began nivolumab under 1 year after ASCT.

The patients all showed relapse after autologous stem cell transplantation, while their brentuximab vedotin exposure varied. Reported best responses ranged across complete response, partial response or progressive disease. CDR3 length equals 12 residues. Germline CDR1 and CDR2: LGHNA and YNFKEQ. V trimming: 8 bases; J trimming: 5 bases; junction bases outside the gene matches: 5. Repertoires were generated with immunoSEQ multiplex PCR, while TCRdb's copy carries only in-frame clones and drops some. The sample yields 20,000 to 30,000 clones, about 82% seen once. With regard to this clone: Its antigen remains unknown.

V and J are TRBV4-2 and TRBJ2-5; 7 positions match TRBD1. The source material was peripheral blood mononuclear cells (PBMCs), sampled before the second cycle of nivolumab. The receptor comes from a human donor with classical Hodgkin lymphoma. Written as DNA, the CDR3 is TGTGCCAGCCGATCACAGGGGGAGACCCAGTACTTC. Translated, it gives CASRSQGETQYF.